Presented here are 13 T cell receptor beta chains from one specimen sequenced in a study of blood T cell repertoires in COVID-19. Generated by immunoSEQ multiplex PCR, the TCRdb table keeps only in-frame clones and is missing some. The data contain 120,000 or so clones, 60% to 80% of them seen just once; the ten biggest clones take up less than 6.5%. Source material: peripheral blood. These receptors were obtained from a man in his 60s with acute or convalescent COVID-19.

This clone is a singleton in its sample. The genes are TRBV27 and TRBJ2-7; D is undetermined. Germline values: CDR1 MNHEY, CDR2 SMNVEV (reference sequence). V was shortened by 4 bases and J by 8 bases, with 18 bases between the two germline ends. The CDR3 totals 14 residues. Here the CDR3 DNA reads TGTGCCAGCAGTTCCCCCCGCGGTGTCTTAAAGCAGTACTTC. This sequence encodes CASSSPRGVLKQYF.

This clone was recorded only once. This chain uses TRBV2 with TRBJ2-3; 11 bases map to TRBD2. Trimming at V came to 2 bases and at J to 7 bases, leaving 11 bases not matched to a gene. Germline lookup yields CDR1 SNHLY and CDR2 FYNNEI. The CDR3 contains 17 residues. CDR3 bases: TGTGCCAGCAGTGAACGGGTCTTTAGCGGGGGGGTGTATACGCAGTATTTT. It encodes CASSERVFSGGVYTQYF.

V is TRBV7-3 and J is TRBJ2-1; 12 positions agree with TRBD2. The V and J ends lost 6 bases and 9 bases, in that order; junction bases with no gene match: 12. Germline V gene sequence: CDR1 SGHTA, CDR2 FQGTGA. CDR3 size: 16 residues. The CDR3 DNA sequence: TGTGCCAGCAGGGATCGCGGGACTAGCGGGTTCGTTGAGCAGTTCTTC. Its protein product is CASRDRGTSGFVEQFF.

The chain couples TRBV7-9 to TRBJ1-2; tentatively, D is TRBD1 (6 bases). The length of the CDR3 is 12 residues. CDR1 is SEHNR, CDR2 FQNEAQ, per germline (reference sequence). V was cut by 3 bases and J by 5 bases, with 7 bases left in between. In nucleotides, the CDR3 is TGTGCCAGCAGCTTTCAGGGGTATGGCTACACCTTC. Its translation is CASSFQGYGYTF.

This sequence joins TRBV4-2 and TRBJ2-7, with 8 nucleotides matching TRBD2. Per germline, CDR1 LGHNA and CDR2 YNFKEQ. The J segment lost 5 bases and the V segment lost 0 bases, leaving 12 bases of the junction unmatched. This CDR3 region has 17 residues. The CDR3, as DNA: TGTGCCAGCAGCCAAGACGCCCCGCGGGGGGTGGAAAACGAGCAGTACTTC. It encodes CASSQDAPRGVENEQYF.

The J gene is TRBJ2-1, the V gene TRBV4-2, with D possibly matching TRBD1 (5 bases). V gave up 4 bases and J gave up 7 bases, with 14 bases separating them. The germline V gene encodes CDR1 LGHNA and CDR2 YNFKEQ. The CDR3 is 14 residues long. CDR3 sequence (DNA): TGTGCCAGCAGCCCGGACATCCTGGGGAATGAGCAGTTCTTC. Translation gives CASSPDILGNEQFF.

This chain links TRBV7-3 with TRBJ1-2; D perhaps matches TRBD1 (6 bases). The germline gives CDR1 SGHTA, CDR2 FQGTGA. The CDR3 totals 13 residues. V shed 4 bases and J shed 7 bases, with 13 bases lying between them. DNA for the CDR3: TGTGCCAGCAGCTCCACAGGGAATGGTGGCTACACCTTC. It codes for CASSSTGNGGYTF.

The chain joins TRBV5-4 to TRBJ1-1; perhaps TRBD1 as D (5 bases). V gave up 4 bases and J gave up 0 bases, with 13 bases separating them. The V gene's germline CDR1 is SGHNT and CDR2 YYREEE (reference sequence). The CDR3 extends over 15 amino acids. The CDR3 nucleotides read TGTGCCAGCAGCCTCGCAGGGTCCTTGAACACTGAAGCTTTCTTT. It encodes CASSLAGSLNTEAFF.

The chain recombines TRBV7-9 with TRBJ2-1; TRBD2 agrees at 9 bases. This CDR3 contains 16 residues. CDR1 and CDR2 (germline): SEHNR, FQNEAQ (reference sequence). V trimming: 2 bases; J trimming: 7 bases; junction bases outside the gene matches: 9. The CDR3 nucleotides are TGTGCCAGCAGCTTAATCACGGGACTAGCCTTAAATGAGCAGTTCTTC. Residues: CASSLITGLALNEQFF.

The chain is built from TRBV7-6 and TRBJ2-4, with a possible D match to TRBD1 (6 bases). Germline loops: CDR1 SGHVS, CDR2 FNYEAQ. The V end was cut by 1 base, the J end by 7 bases, with 14 bases between. The CDR3 spans 15 residues. CDR3 sequence reads: CASSLGGLGGNIQYF. The CDR3 nucleotides are TGTGCCAGCAGCTTAGGAGGCCTAGGGGGTAACATTCAGTACTTC.

In DNA, the CDR3 is TGTGCCAGCAGCTTAGCCCCCAGGGGGACCACTGAAGCTTTCTTT. It is translated as CASSLAPRGTTEAFF. The rearrangement joins TRBV7-8 to TRBJ1-1; 7 bases line up with TRBD1. This CDR3 comprises 15 residues. J gave up 4 bases and V 0 bases, and 5 bases lay outside the gene matches. CDR1 is SGHVS, CDR2 FQNEAQ, per germline.

The chain carries TRBV19 and TRBJ1-5; 8 bases fit TRBD1. V trimming: 4 bases; J trimming: 1 base; junction bases outside the gene matches: 6. CDR3 length: 16 amino acids. Germline CDR1 is LNHDA and CDR2 is SQIVND (reference sequence). CDR3 in amino acids: CASSTGQGVSNQPQHF. The CDR3, as DNA: TGTGCCAGTAGTACCGGACAGGGAGTAAGCAATCAGCCCCAGCATTTT.

The chain is built from TRBV29-1 and TRBJ1-5; 7 nucleotides agree with TRBD1. Per the germline V gene, CDR1 is SQVTM and CDR2 is ANQGSEA. With V trimmed by 4 bases and J by 6 bases, 3 bases remained unmatched. This CDR3 has 12 amino acids. The CDR3 DNA is TGCAGCGTTGGGGCAGGGGGTCAGCCCCAGCATTTT. Amino acid sequence: CSVGAGGQPQHF. Drawing the rest from reference TRBV29-1 and TRBJ1-5, the complete variable domain is SAVISQKPSRDICQRGTSLTIQCQVDSQVTMMFWYRQQPGQSLTLIATANQGSEATYESGFVIDKFPISRPNLTFSTLTVSNMSPEDSSIYLCSVGAGGQPQHFGDGTRLSIL.